Presented here are 2 T cell receptor beta chains from one specimen sequenced in a study of beta chain features in type 1 diabetes. The authors reverse transcribed all of the isolated RNA, so sequencing captured expressed TCRB transcripts. Generated by immunoSEQ multiplex PCR, the TCRdb table keeps only in-frame clones and is missing some. The sample lists hundreds of thousands of clones; approximately 10% were seen once. Sequences were obtained from naive CD4+ T cells from blood. These receptors originate from a woman aged 18-29 years in good health.

The chain recombines TRBV6-5 with TRBJ2-7; 11 nucleotides agree with TRBD2. The germline gives CDR1 MNHEY, CDR2 SVGAGI. Unmatched junction bases numbered 7, after V lost 6 bases and J lost 3 bases. The CDR3 extends over 15 amino acids. For the CDR3, the DNA is TGTGCCAGCAGGCGAGGGACTAGCGGACTCTACGAGCAGTACTTC. It specifies CASRRGTSGLYEQYF.

The chain employs TRBV2 and TRBJ2-7; D possibly corresponds to TRBD1 (6 bases). V lost 7 bases and J lost 7, with 17 bases in between. Germline V gene data show CDR1 as SNHLY and CDR2 as FYNNEI. The length of the CDR3 is 13 residues. The CDR3 is CASKFRGVGEQYF. The CDR3, as DNA: TGTGCCAGCAAGTTCAGGGGAGTCGGGGAGCAGTACTTC.